This T cell receptor beta chain was profiled in a study of blood T cell repertoires in COVID-19 (TCRdb year 2020). Regarding the study in general: The collaborator samples originated in the United States, Italy and Spain and spanned the acute and convalescent phases of COVID-19. The material from the prospective study consisted of cDNA or gDNA derived from T cells, B-cell-depleted T cells, or PBMCs. The dataset comprised deeply sampled blood TCRbeta repertoires from subjects exposed to, actively infected with, or recovered from COVID-19. A freely available public database, intended as a resource for researchers studying the immune response to SARS-CoV-2, is where the repertoires were released. Samples came from the ongoing ImmuneRACE study (first 160 participants) plus 1,254 subjects from 6 global collaborators. Sample metadata almost always included a de-identified subject ID, COVID-19 status, age in years and sex. Where available, HLA class I and class II types were taken from metadata supplied by the sample provider and were not determined by assay-based typing.

Each collaborating institution followed its own protocols to collect whole blood in K2EDTA tubes. Collaborator samples were shipped for TCRbeta analysis as frozen whole blood, isolated PBMCs, or DNA extracted from either sample type. Details on this clone: Its recognized antigen is unknown. Base qualities are missing; no much larger clone stands one base away.

Trimming leaves V shorter by 2 bases and J shorter by 2 bases, with the junction holding 8 bases beyond the gene matches. Its CDR3 holds 16 amino acids, cysteine through phenylalanine. Only the CDR3 portion is preserved as DNA: 48 bases, with reading frame beginning at the first base. CDR1 and CDR2 were assigned from the germline V gene as MGHDK and SYGVNS. The paper as a whole reports these results and caveats: How much clinical and demographic metadata was included differed by source and by participant, and the metadata was provided uncurated.

TCRbeta CDR3 regions were amplified from genomic DNA by means of the immunoSEQ Assay, a bias-controlled multiplex PCR. The paper's data handling went like this. The number of nucleated cells in each sample was estimated from the amplification of reference gene primers within the assay. Sequence reads were collapsed and filtered to measure the absolute abundance of every unique TCRbeta CDR3 rearrangement. For each sample, productive Simpson clonality was calculated by taking the square root of Simpson's diversity index across productive rearrangements. In its TCRdb copy, this immuneACCESS table keeps in-frame sequences only and misses some clones. Where compared with another copy, unresolved V genes explain less than half of these, and the others have no known cause. V and J calls plus clone size are reproduced from that table; the DNA served to infer D and trimming. For this sample the table gives some 200,000 clones, of which around three quarters were detected only once. The leading ten clones occupy around 5.1% of the sample.

The chain uses TRBV25-1 and TRBJ2-5, and 7 bases in between align with TRBD2. The sequence was collected from a woman in her 70s with acute or convalescent COVID-19. The material sequenced was peripheral blood. For the CDR3, the sequence is CASSERGSGSQETQYF. In nucleotides, the sequence is TGTGCCAGCAGTGAACGAGGTAGCGGGTCTCAAGAGACCCAGTACTTC.